This T cell receptor (beta chain) was retrieved from a study of blood T cell repertoires in COVID-19. Study at large: Samples taken during acute and convalescent COVID-19 were collected in the United States, Italy and Spain.

Measured with immunoSEQ multiplex PCR; TCRdb has only the in-frame clones, and not every one. The sample includes roughly 160,000 clones, roughly four fifths of them seen just once. The CDR3 extends over 14 amino acids. After removal of 6 bases from V and 7 bases from J, the junction contained 8 bases not matched to a gene. Per germline, CDR1 SNHLY and CDR2 FYNNEI. The sequencing sample was made of PBMCs or T cells enriched from blood (not recorded which). The clonotype was recovered from a man in his fifties or sixties who had recovered from COVID-19. J is TRBJ2-7 and V is TRBV2, with 11 bases matching TRBD2. The CDR3 DNA follows: TGTGCCAGCAGGGTAGCGGGGGGGTTCGGTGAGCAGTACTTC. It codes for CASRVAGGFGEQYF.